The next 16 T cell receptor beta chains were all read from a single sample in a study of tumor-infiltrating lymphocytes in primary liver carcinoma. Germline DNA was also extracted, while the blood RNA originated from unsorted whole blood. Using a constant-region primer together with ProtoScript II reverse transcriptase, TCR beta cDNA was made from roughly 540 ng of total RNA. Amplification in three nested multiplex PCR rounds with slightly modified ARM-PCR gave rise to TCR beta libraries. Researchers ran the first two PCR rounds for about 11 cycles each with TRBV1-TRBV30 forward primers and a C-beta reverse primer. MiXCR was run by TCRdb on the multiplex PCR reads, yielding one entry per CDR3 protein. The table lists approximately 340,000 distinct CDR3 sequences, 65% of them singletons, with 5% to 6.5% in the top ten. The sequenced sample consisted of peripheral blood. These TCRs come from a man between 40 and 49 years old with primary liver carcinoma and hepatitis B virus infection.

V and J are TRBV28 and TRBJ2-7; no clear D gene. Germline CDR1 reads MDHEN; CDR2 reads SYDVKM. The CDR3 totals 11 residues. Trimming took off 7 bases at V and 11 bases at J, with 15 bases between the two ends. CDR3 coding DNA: TGTGCCAGCACCGAGGCCTCACGCGAGTACTTC. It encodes CASTEASREYF.

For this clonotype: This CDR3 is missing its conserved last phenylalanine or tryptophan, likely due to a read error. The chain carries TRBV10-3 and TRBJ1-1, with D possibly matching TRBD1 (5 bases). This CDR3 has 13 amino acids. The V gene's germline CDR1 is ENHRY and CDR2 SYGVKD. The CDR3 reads CTISLRENTEAFI. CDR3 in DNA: TGTACCATCAGCCTCAGGGAGAACACTGAAGCTTTCATT.

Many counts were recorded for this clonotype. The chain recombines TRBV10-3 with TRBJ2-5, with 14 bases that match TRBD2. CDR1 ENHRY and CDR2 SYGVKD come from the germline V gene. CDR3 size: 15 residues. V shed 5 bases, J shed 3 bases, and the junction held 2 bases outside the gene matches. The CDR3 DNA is TGTGCCATCAGTTCGGGACTAGCGGGGGAAGAGACCCAGTACTTC. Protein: CAISSGLAGEETQYF.

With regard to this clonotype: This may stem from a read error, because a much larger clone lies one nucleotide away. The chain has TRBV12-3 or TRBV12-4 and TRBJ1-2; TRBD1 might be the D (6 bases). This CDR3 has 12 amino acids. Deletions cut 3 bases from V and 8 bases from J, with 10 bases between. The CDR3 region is CASSLTGRGYTF. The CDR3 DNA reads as TGTGCCAGCAGTTTGACAGGCCGCGGCTACACCTTC.

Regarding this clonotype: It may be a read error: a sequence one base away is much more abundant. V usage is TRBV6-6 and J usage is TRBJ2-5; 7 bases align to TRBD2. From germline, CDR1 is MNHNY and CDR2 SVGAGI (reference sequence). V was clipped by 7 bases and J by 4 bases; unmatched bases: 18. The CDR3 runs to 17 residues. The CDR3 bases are TGTGCCAGCACCTCGGGGAGGGAGAGGGCAATGGGAGAGACCCAGTACTTC. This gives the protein CASTSGRERAMGETQYF.

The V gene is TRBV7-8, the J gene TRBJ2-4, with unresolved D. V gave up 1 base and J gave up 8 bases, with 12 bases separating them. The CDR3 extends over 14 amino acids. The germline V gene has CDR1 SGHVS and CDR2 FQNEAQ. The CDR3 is CASSLGPQDHIQYF. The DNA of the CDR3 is TGTGCCAGCAGCTTAGGACCCCAGGACCACATTCAGTACTTC.

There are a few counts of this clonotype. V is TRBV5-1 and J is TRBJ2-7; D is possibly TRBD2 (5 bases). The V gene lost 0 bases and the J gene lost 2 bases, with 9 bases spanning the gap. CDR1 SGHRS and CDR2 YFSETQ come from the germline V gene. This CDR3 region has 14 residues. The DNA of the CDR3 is TGCGCCAGCAGCTTGGCTTCAGCGGCCTACGAGCAGTACTTC. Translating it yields CASSLASAAYEQYF.

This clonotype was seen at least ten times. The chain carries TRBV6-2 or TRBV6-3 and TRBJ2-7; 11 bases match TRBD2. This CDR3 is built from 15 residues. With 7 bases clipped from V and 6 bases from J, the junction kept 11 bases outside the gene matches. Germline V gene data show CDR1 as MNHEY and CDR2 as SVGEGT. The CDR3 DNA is TGTGCCAGCATCGCGGGACTAGCGGAGGGGGGCGAGCAGTACTTC. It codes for CASIAGLAEGGEQYF.

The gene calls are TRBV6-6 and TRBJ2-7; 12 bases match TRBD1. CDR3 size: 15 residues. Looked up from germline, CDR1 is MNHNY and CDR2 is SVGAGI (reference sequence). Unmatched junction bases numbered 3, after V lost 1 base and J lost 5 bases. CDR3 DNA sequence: TGTGCCAGCAGTTACTTGGGACAGGGGGCCCACGAGCAGTACTTC. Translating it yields CASSYLGQGAHEQYF.

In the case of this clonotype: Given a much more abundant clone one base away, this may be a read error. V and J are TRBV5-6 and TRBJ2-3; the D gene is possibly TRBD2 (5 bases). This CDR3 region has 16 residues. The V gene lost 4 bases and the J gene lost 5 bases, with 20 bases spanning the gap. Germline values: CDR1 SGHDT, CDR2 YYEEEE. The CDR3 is CASSPLALPGIDTQYF. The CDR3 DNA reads TGTGCCAGCAGCCCCCTTGCACTCCCGGGAATAGATACGCAGTATTTT.

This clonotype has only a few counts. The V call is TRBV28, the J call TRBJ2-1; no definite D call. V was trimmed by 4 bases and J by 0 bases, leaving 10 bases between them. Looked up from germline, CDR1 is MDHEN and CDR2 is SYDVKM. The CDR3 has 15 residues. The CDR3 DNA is TGTGCCAGCAGTTACGCCGGCAGCTCCTACAATGAGCAGTTCTTC. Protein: CASSYAGSSYNEQFF.

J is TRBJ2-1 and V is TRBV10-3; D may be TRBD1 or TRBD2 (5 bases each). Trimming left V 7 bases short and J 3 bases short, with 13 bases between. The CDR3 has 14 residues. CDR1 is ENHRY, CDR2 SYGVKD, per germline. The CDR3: CAINSGTIYNEQFF. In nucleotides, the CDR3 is TGTGCCATCAATTCCGGGACCATCTACAATGAGCAGTTCTTC.

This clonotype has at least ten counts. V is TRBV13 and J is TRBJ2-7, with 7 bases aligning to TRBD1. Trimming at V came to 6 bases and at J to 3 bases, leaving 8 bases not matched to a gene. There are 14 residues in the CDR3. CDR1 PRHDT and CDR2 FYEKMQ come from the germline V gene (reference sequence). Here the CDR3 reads CASRSDRANYEQYF. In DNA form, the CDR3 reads TGTGCCAGCAGGAGTGACAGGGCAAACTACGAGCAGTACTTC.

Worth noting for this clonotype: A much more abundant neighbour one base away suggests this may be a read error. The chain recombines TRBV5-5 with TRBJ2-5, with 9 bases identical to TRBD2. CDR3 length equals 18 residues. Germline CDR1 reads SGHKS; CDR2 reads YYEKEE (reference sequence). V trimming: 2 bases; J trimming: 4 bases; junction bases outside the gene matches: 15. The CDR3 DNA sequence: TGTGCCAGCAGCTTTCGGTTCCAGCGGGAGGTCAGGGGAGAGACCCAGTACTTC. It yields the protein CASSFRFQREVRGETQYF. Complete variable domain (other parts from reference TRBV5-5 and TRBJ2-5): DAGVTQSPTHLIKTRGQQVTLRCSPISGHKSVSWYQQVLGQGPQFIFQYYEKEERGRGNFPDRFSARQFPNYSSELNVNALLLGDSALYLCASSFRFQREVRGETQYFGPGTRLLVL.

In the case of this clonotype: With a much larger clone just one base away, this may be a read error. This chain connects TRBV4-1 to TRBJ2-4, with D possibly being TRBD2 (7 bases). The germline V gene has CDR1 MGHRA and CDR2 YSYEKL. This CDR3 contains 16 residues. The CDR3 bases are TGCGCCAGGAGCCAAGATCGTGGGGGGGCACAAAACATTCAGTACTTC. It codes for CARSQDRGGAQNIQYF.

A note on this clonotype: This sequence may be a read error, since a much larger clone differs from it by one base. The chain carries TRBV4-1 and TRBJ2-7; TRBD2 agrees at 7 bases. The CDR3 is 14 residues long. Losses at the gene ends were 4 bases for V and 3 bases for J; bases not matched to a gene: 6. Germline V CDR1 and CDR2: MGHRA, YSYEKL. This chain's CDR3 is CASSPLGGSYEQYF. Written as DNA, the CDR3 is TGCGCCAGCAGCCCGCTTGGCGGGAGCTACGAGCAGTACTTC.